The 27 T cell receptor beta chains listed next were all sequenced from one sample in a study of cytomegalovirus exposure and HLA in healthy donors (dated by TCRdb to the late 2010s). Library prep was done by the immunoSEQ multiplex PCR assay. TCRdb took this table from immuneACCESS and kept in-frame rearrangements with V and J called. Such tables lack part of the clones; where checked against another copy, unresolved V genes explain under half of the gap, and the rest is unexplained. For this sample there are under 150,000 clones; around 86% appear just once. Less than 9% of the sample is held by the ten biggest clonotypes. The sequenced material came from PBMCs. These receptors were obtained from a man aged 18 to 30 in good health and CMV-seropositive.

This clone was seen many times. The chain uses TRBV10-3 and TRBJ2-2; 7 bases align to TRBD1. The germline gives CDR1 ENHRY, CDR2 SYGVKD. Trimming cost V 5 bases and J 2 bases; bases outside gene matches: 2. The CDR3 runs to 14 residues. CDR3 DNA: TGTGCCATCAGTCGGGACAGCAACACCGGGGAGCTGTTTTTT. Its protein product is CAISRDSNTGELFF.

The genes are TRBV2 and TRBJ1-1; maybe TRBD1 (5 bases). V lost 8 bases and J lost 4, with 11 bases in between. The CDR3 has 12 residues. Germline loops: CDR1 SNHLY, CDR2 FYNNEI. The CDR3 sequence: CASGRQGTEAFF. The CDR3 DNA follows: TGTGCCAGCGGACGTCAGGGCACTGAAGCTTTCTTT.

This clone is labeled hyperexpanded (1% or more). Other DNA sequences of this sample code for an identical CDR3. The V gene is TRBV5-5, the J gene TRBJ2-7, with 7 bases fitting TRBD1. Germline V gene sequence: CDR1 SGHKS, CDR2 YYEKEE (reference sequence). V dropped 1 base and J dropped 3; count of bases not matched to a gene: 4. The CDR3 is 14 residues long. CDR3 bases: TGTGCCAGCAGCTTGAGGGGGACAGACTACGAGCAGTACTTC. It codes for CASSLRGTDYEQYF.

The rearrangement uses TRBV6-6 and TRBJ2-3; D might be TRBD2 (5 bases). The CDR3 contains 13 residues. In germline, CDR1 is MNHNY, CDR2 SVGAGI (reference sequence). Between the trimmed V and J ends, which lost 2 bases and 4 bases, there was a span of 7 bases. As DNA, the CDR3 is TGTGCCAGCAGTTACGGGAGAGCAGATACGCAGTATTTT. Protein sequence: CASSYGRADTQYF.

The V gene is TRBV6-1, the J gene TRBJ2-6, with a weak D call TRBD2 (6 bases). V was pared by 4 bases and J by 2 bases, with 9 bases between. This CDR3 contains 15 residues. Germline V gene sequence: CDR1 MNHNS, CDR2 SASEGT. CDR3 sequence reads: CASSGREAGANVLTF. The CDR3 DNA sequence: TGTGCCAGCAGTGGGAGGGAAGCTGGGGCCAACGTCCTGACTTTC.

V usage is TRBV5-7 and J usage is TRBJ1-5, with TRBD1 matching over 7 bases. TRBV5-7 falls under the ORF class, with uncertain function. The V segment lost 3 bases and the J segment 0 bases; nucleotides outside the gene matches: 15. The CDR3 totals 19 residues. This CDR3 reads CASSSEDRRKPYSNQPQHF. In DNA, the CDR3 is TGTGCCAGCAGCTCCGAGGACAGGAGGAAACCCTATAGCAATCAGCCCCAGCATTTT.

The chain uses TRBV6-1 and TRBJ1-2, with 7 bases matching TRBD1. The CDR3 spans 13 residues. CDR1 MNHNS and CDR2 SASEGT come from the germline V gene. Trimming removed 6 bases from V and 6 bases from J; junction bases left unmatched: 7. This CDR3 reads CASRRDSKDGYTF. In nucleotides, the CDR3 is TGTGCCAGCAGACGGGACAGCAAAGATGGCTACACCTTC.

CDR3 sequence (DNA): TGTGCCAGCAGCGTAAGAAGACTAGCTGGCACCGGGGAGCTGTTTTTT. This encodes CASSVRRLAGTGELFF. This chain joins TRBV9 and TRBJ2-2; 7 bases agree with TRBD2. The CDR3 runs 16 residues. Germline values: CDR1 SGDLS, CDR2 YYNGEE. V was pared by 1 base and J by 4 bases, with 7 bases of the junction left unmatched. Full variable domain (remainder filled in from reference TRBV9 and TRBJ2-2): DSGVTQTPKHLITATGQRVTLRCSPRSGDLSVYWYQQSLDQGLQFLIQYYNGEERAKGNILERFSAQQFPDLHSELNLSSLELGDSALYFCASSVRRLAGTGELFFGEGSRLTVL.

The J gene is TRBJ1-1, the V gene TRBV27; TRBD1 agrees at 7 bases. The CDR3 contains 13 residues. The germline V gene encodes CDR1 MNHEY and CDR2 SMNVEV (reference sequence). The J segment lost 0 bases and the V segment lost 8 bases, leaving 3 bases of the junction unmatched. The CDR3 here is CASSDRVNTEAFF. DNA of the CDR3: TGTGCCAGCTCCGACAGGGTGAACACTGAAGCTTTCTTT.

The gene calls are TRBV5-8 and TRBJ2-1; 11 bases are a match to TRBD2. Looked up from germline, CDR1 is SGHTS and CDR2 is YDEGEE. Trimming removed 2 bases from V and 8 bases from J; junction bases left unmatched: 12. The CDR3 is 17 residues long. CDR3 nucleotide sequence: TGTGCCAGCAGCTTCTCGGCGGCTAGCGGGGGGATTGATGAGCAGTTCTTC. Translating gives CASSFSAASGGIDEQFF.

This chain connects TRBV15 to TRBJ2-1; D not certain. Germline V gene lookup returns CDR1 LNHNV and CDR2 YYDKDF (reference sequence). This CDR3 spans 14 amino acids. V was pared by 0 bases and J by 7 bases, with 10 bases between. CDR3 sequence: CATSRDPPFNEQFF. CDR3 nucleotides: TGTGCCACCAGCAGAGATCCCCCGTTTAATGAGCAGTTCTTC.

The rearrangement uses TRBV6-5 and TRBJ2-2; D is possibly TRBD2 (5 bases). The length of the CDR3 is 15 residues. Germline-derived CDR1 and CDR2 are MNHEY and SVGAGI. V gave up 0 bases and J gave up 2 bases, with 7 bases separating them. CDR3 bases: TGTGCCAGCAGTTACTCGACTACTAACACCGGGGAGCTGTTTTTT. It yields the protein CASSYSTTNTGELFF.

Written as DNA, the CDR3 is TGTGCCAGCACAGCGGGTGGGCCCTATGAGCAGTTCTTC. This codes for CASTAGGPYEQFF. This chain joins TRBV6-6 and TRBJ2-1, with a possible D match to TRBD2 (6 bases). Trimming took off 7 bases at V and 8 bases at J, with 15 bases between the two ends. The CDR3 totals 13 residues. Germline-derived CDR1 and CDR2 are MNHNY and SVGAGI (reference sequence).

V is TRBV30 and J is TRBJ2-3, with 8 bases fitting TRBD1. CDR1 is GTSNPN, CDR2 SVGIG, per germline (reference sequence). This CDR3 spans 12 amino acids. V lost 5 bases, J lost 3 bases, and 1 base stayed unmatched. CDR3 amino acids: CAWGQGTDTQYF. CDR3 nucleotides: TGTGCCTGGGGACAGGGAACAGATACGCAGTATTTT.

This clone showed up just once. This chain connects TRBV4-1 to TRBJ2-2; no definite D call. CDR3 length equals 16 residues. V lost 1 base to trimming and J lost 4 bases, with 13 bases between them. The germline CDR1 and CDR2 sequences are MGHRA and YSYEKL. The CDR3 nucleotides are TGCGCCAGCAGCCAAGGCGCAACCCCGGGCACCGGGGAGCTGTTTTTT. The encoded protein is CASSQGATPGTGELFF.

The CDR3 sequence: CATSERGSIAGANVLTF. The CDR3 DNA reads TGTGCCACCAGCGAGAGGGGGAGTATAGCTGGGGCCAACGTCCTGACTTTC. The chain uses TRBV15 and TRBJ2-6, with a weak D call TRBD1 (6 bases). The CDR3 is 17 amino acids. CDR1 LNHNV and CDR2 YYDKDF come from the germline V gene (reference sequence). The ends were cut back, 5 bases at V and 2 bases at J, with 16 bases in the middle. Together with reference TRBV15 and TRBJ2-6, the CDR3 gives the full variable domain: DAMVIQNPRYQVTQFGKPVTLSCSQTLNHNVMYWYQQKSSQAPKLLFHYYDKDFNNEADTPDNFQSRRPNTSFCFLDIRSPGLGDTAMYLCATSERGSIAGANVLTFGAGSRLTVL.

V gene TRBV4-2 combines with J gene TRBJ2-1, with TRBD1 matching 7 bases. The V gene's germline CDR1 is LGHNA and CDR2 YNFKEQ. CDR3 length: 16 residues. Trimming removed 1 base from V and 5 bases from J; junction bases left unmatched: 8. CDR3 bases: TGTGCCAGCAGCCAAGGACAGGGTAATATGGACAATGAGCAGTTCTTC. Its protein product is CASSQGQGNMDNEQFF.

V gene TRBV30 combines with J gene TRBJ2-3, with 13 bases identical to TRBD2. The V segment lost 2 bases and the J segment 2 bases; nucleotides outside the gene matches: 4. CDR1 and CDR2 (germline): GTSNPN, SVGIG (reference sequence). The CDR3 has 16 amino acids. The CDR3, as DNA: TGTGCCTGGAGTCGGGGACTAGCGGGACTCACAGATACGCAGTATTTT. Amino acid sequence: CAWSRGLAGLTDTQYF.

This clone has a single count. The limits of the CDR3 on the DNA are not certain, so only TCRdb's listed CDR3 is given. The CDR3 is CASSSGLEQYF. This chain joins TRBV19 and TRBJ2-7; the table assigns TRBD2, which was not confirmed against the DNA. The CDR3 length equals 11 residues, ends included. Germline V gene lookup returns CDR1 LNHDA and CDR2 SQIVND (reference sequence).

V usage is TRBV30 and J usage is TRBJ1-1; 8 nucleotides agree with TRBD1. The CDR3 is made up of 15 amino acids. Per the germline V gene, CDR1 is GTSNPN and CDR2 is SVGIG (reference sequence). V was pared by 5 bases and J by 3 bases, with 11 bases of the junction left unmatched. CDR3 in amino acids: CAWLVPGQEDTEAFF. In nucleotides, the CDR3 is TGTGCCTGGTTAGTTCCGGGACAGGAAGACACTGAAGCTTTCTTT.

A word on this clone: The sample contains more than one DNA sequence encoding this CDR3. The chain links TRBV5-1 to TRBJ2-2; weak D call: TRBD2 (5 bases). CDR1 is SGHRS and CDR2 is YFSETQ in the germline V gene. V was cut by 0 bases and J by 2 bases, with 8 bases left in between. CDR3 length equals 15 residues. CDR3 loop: CASSLVGVNTGELFF. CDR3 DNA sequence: TGCGCCAGCAGCTTGGTCGGGGTAAACACCGGGGAGCTGTTTTTT.

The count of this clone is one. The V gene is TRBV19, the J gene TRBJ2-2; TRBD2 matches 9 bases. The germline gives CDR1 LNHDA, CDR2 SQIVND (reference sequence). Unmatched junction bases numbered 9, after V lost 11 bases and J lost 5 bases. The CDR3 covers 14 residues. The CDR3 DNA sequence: TGTGCCTGCCGCTTAGCGGGAGTAACCGGGGAGCTGTTTTTT. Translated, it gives CACRLAGVTGELFF.

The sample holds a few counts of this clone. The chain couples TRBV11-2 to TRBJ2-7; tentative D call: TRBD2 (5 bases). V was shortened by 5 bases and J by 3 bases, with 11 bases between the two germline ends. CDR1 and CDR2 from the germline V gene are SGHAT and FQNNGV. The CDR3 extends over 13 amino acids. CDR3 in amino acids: CASSPNSVYEQYF. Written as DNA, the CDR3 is TGTGCCAGCAGCCCGAATAGCGTCTACGAGCAGTACTTC.

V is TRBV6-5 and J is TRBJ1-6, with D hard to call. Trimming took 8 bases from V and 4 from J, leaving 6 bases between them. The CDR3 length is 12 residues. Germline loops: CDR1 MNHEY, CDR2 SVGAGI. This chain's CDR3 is CASREYNSPLHF. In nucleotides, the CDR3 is TGTGCCAGCCGAGAGTATAATTCACCCCTCCACTTT.

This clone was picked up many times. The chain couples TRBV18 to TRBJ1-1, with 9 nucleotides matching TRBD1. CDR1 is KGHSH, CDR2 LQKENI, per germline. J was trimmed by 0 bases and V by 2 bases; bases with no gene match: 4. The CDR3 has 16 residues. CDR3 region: CASSPRTGDMNTEAFF. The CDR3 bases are TGTGCCAGCTCACCAAGGACAGGGGACATGAACACTGAAGCTTTCTTT.

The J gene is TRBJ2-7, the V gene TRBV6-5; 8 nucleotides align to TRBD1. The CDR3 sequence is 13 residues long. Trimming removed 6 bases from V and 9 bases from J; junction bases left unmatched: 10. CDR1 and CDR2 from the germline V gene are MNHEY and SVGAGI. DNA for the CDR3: TGTGCCAGCAGACCCTCGGACAGGGTGGGGCAGTACTTC. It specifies CASRPSDRVGQYF.

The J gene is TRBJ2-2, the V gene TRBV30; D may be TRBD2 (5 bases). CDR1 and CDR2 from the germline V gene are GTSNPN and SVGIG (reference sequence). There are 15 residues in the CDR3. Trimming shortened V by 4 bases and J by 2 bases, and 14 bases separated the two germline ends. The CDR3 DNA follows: TGTGCCTGGAAGCGCGGGCCCTTAAACACCGGGGAGCTGTTTTTT. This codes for CAWKRGPLNTGELFF.